This T cell receptor (beta chain) was sequenced during a study of T cell changes during pregnancy in multiple sclerosis. Produced via immunoSEQ multiplex PCR; TCRdb's table is partial and in-frame only. In the table there are 30,000 to 45,000 clones, approximately 89% of which are singletons. The J segment lost 6 bases and the V segment lost 6 bases, leaving 3 bases of the junction unmatched. CDR1 and CDR2 (germline): MNHNS, SASEGT. The CDR3 sequence is 12 residues long. The clonotype comes from a female donor with multiple sclerosis, enrolled in a pregnancy study. This sample comprised CD8+ T cells from peripheral blood mononuclear cells, obtained in the third trimester of pregnancy. The V call is TRBV6-1, the J call TRBJ2-3, with 7 bases that match TRBD1. CDR3 bases: TGTGCCAGCAGAAGGGGGCCCGATACGCAGTATTTT. Amino acid sequence: CASRRGPDTQYF.